Below, 12 T cell receptor beta chains from the same sample are listed, as sequenced in a study of early T cells in non-severe SARS-CoV-2 infection. TCRdb fed the 5' RACE reads into MiXCR, producing one record per CDR3 protein. The table has more than 25,000 distinct CDR3 sequences, less than 6% seen once. The input for sequencing was whole blood, taken at baseline. These receptors originate from an adult who was a healthcare worker with PCR-confirmed SARS-CoV-2 infection or an uninfected control (not recorded which).

This clonotype has just a few counts. V is TRBV28 and J is TRBJ2-1; tentatively, D is TRBD1 or TRBD2 (6 bases each). CDR1 is MDHEN, CDR2 SYDVKM, per germline. The CDR3 has 15 residues. V was pared by 4 bases and J by 7 bases, with 17 bases between. The CDR3 DNA reads as TGTGCCAGCAGTTCGGGGGCAGGGACATTGAATGAGCAGTTCTTC. Its translation: CASSSGAGTLNEQFF.

This clonotype showed up many times. The gene calls are TRBV7-8 and TRBJ2-1; D gene unclear. V lost 0 bases and J lost 5, with 8 bases in between. This CDR3 spans 14 amino acids. Germline CDR1 SGHVS, CDR2 FQNEAQ. As DNA, the CDR3 is TGTGCCAGCAGCTTAGCGGGGTGGGACAATGAGCAGTTCTTC. Its translation: CASSLAGWDNEQFF. The full variable domain, completed using reference TRBV7-8 and TRBJ2-1, is GAGVSQSPRYKVAKRGQDVALRCDPISGHVSLFWYQQALGQGPEFLTYFQNEAQLDKSGLPSDRFFAERPEGSVSTLKIQRTQQEDSAVYLCASSLAGWDNEQFFGPGTRLTVL.

Turning to this clonotype: Given a much more abundant clone one base away, this may be a read error. V is TRBV27 and J is TRBJ2-7, with 9 bases matching TRBD2. This CDR3 region has 13 residues. Germline loops: CDR1 MNHEY, CDR2 SMNVEV (reference sequence). This chain's CDR3 is CVSSLVAGDEQYF. In nucleotides, the CDR3 is TGTGTCAGCAGTTTAGTAGCGGGGGACGAGCAGTACTTC.

This clonotype was seen ten or more times. V gene TRBV12-3 or TRBV12-4 combines with J gene TRBJ2-4; a possible D gene is TRBD1 (5 bases). The ends were cut back, 1 base at V and 6 bases at J, with 7 bases in the middle. The CDR3 loop spans 13 amino acids. In DNA, the CDR3 is TGTGCCAGCAGTTTAGAAGGGGTAAACATTCAGTACTTC. Its translation: CASSLEGVNIQYF.

The genes are TRBV6-1 and TRBJ1-4; D perhaps matches TRBD1 (5 bases). CDR1 is MNHNS and CDR2 is SASEGT in the germline V gene. This CDR3 is 16 amino acids long. The V end was cut by 3 bases, the J end by 3 bases, with 14 bases between. This CDR3 reads CASSDQPQGPNEKLFF. CDR3 bases: TGTGCCAGCAGTGACCAACCCCAGGGTCCTAATGAAAAACTGTTTTTT.

In its sample, this clonotype was seen many times. The genes are TRBV9 and TRBJ2-3; TRBD1 or TRBD2 may be the D gene (6 bases each). CDR1 is SGDLS, CDR2 YYNGEE, per germline. The CDR3 length is 18 residues. V shed 0 bases and J shed 0 bases, with 17 bases lying between them. The CDR3 reads CASSVVVGGTGSTDTQYF. The CDR3, as DNA: TGTGCCAGCAGCGTAGTGGTGGGGGGAACAGGGAGCACAGATACGCAGTATTTT.

The rearrangement links TRBV29-1 to TRBJ2-7; 10 bases agree with TRBD2. The CDR3 consists of 12 residues. Germline V gives CDR1 SQVTM, CDR2 ANQGSEA. The trim removed 2 bases at V and 7 bases at J, leaving 2 bases unmatched. The CDR3 bases are TGCAGCGTTGAAAGGGGACTAGCGGAGCAGTACTTC. It encodes CSVERGLAEQYF.

This clonotype was detected ten times or more. CDR3 nucleotide sequence: TGTGCCAGCAGCGCCGCAGCCCTGAACACTGAAGCTTTCTTT. It is translated as CASSAAALNTEAFF. The chain couples TRBV27 to TRBJ1-1; D gene unclear. V lost 6 bases and J lost 0, with 11 bases in between. The CDR3 runs to 14 residues. The germline gives CDR1 MNHEY, CDR2 SMNVEV (reference sequence).

The rearrangement links TRBV11-2 to TRBJ2-1; the D gene could be TRBD1 or TRBD2 (5 bases each). This CDR3 contains 15 residues. From germline, CDR1 is SGHAT and CDR2 FQNNGV. Between the trimmed V and J ends, which lost 5 bases and 6 bases, there was a span of 17 bases. The DNA for the CDR3 is TGTGCCAGCAGCCTCACCACTAGTGGGGGCAATGAGCAGTTCTTC. Residues: CASSLTTSGGNEQFF.

This clonotype was picked up many times. This chain connects TRBV11-3 to TRBJ2-1; D is tentatively TRBD1 or TRBD2 (6 bases each). The V end lost 5 bases, the J end lost 14 bases, and 28 bases lay between the germline ends. Germline loops: CDR1 SGHNT, CDR2 YENEEA. The CDR3 contains 16 residues. CDR3 region: CASSPYSGAGARGEFF. The DNA of the CDR3 is TGTGCCAGCAGCCCTTATAGCGGCGCCGGAGCCAGGGGAGAGTTCTTC.

This clonotype was detected ten times or more. V usage is TRBV28 and J usage is TRBJ2-7; 9 bases match TRBD1. V was pared by 5 bases and J by 1 base, with 9 bases of the junction left unmatched. The CDR3 runs to 16 residues. CDR1 is MDHEN and CDR2 is SYDVKM in the germline V gene. This chain's CDR3 is CASSTGDRARSYEQYF. The CDR3 DNA follows: TGTGCCAGCAGTACCGGGGACAGGGCTAGATCCTACGAGCAGTACTTC.

This clonotype was counted at least ten times. CDR3: CASSLVPGNHEQYF. The CDR3 DNA reads TGTGCCAGCAGCTTAGTCCCAGGGAACCACGAGCAGTACTTC. This chain uses TRBV11-2 with TRBJ2-7; D possibly corresponds to TRBD1 (5 bases). Per germline, CDR1 SGHAT and CDR2 FQNNGV. V was pared by 1 base and J by 5 bases, with 12 bases between. The CDR3 consists of 14 residues.